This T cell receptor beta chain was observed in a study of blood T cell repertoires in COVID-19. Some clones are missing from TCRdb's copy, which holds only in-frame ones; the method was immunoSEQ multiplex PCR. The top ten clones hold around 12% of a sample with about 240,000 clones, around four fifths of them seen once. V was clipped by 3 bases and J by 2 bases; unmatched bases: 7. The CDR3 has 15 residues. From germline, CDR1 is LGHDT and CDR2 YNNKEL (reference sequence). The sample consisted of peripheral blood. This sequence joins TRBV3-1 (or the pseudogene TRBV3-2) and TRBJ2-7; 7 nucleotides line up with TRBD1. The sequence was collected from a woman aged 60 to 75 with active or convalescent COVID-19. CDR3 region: CASSQLRTGPYEQYF. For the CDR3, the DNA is TGTGCCAGCAGCCAGCTCAGGACAGGACCCTACGAGCAGTACTTC.